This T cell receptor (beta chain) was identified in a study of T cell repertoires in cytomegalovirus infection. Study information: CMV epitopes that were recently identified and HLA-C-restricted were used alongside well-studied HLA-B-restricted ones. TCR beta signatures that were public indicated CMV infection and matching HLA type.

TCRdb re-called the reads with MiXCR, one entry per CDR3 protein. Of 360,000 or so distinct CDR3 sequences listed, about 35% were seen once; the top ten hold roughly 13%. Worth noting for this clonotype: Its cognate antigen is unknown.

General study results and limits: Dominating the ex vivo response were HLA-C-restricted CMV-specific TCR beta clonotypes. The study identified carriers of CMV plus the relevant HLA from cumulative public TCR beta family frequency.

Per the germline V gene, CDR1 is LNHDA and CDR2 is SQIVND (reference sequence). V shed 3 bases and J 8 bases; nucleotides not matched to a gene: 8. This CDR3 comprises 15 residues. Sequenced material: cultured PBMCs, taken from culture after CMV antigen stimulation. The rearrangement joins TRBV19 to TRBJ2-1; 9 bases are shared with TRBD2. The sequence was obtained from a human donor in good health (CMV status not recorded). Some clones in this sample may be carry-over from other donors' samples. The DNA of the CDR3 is TGTGCCAGTAGTATTGCGGCAGCGGGAGGCCATGAGCAGTTCTTC. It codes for CASSIAAAGGHEQFF.